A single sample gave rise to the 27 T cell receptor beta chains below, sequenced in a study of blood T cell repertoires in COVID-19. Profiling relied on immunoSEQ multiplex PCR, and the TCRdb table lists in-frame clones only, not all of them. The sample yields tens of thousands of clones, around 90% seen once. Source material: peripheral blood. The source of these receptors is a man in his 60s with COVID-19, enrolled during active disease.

CDR3 DNA: TGTGCCAGCTCACTCTTTACAGGGAAGCGCGAGCAGTACTTC. Its protein is CASSLFTGKREQYF. The chain uses TRBV18 and TRBJ2-7, with D possibly matching TRBD1 (6 bases). Trimming took 4 bases from V and 6 from J, leaving 16 bases between them. The V gene's germline CDR1 is KGHSH and CDR2 LQKENI. This CDR3 is 14 amino acids long.

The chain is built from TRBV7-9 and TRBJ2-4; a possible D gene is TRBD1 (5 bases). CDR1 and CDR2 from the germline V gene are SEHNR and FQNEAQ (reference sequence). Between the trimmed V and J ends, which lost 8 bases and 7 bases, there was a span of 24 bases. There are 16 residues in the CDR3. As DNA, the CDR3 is TGTGCCAGCCACTCCTTCGATAAGGGGCTAGGGAACATTCAGTACTTC. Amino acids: CASHSFDKGLGNIQYF.

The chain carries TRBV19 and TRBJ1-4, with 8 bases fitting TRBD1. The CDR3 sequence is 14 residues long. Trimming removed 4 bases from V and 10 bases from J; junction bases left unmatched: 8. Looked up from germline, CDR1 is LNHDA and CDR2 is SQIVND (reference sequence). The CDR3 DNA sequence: TGTGCCAGTAGTAGATCGACAGGGGAGGGAAAACTGTTTTTT. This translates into CASSRSTGEGKLFF.

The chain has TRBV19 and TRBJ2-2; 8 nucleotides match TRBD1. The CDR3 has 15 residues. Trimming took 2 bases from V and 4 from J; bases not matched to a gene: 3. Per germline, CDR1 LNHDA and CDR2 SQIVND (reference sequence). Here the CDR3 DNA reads TGTGCCAGTAGTATACAGGGGGCGGGCACCGGGGAGCTGTTTTTT. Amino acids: CASSIQGAGTGELFF.

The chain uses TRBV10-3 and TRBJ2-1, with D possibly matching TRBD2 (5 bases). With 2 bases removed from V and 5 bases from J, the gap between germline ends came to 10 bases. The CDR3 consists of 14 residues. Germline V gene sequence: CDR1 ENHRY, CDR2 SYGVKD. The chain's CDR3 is CAISESLRDNEQFF. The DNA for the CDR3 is TGTGCCATCAGTGAGAGTTTGAGGGACAATGAGCAGTTCTTC.

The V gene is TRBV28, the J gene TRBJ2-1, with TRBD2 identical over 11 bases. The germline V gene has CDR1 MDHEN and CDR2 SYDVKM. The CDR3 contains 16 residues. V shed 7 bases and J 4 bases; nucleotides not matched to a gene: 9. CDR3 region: CASIIAGGPGYNEQFF. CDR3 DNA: TGTGCCAGCATTATAGCGGGAGGGCCCGGATACAATGAGCAGTTCTTC.

CDR3 nucleotides: TGTGCCAGCAGGCCCACTACGAACACTGAAGCTTTCTTT. Its translation is CASRPTTNTEAFF. This chain links TRBV6-5 with TRBJ1-1, with D unclear. The CDR3 consists of 13 residues. Germline CDR1 is MNHEY and CDR2 is SVGAGI. V was cut by 6 bases and J by 1 base, with 9 bases left in between.

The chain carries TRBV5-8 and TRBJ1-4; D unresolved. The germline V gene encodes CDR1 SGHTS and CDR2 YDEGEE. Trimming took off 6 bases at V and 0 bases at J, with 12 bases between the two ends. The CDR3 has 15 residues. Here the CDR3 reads CASKPSGSTNEKLFF. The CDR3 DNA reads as TGTGCCAGCAAACCTTCGGGGTCAACTAATGAAAAACTGTTTTTT.

This chain's CDR3 is CAWSVFQNNQPQHF. Written as DNA, the CDR3 is TGTGCCTGGAGTGTATTTCAGAACAATCAGCCCCAGCATTTT. The rearrangement uses TRBV30 and TRBJ1-5; the D is unclear. The CDR3 length is 14 residues. V gave up 0 bases and J gave up 3 bases, with 9 bases separating them. Germline V gene lookup returns CDR1 GTSNPN and CDR2 SVGIG (reference sequence). The whole variable domain, filled in from reference TRBV30 and TRBJ1-5, reads SQTIHQWPATLVQPVGSPLSLECTVEGTSNPNLYWYRQAAGRGLQLLFYSVGIGQISSEVPQNLSASRPQDRQFILSSKKLLLSDSGFYLCAWSVFQNNQPQHFGDGTRLSIL.

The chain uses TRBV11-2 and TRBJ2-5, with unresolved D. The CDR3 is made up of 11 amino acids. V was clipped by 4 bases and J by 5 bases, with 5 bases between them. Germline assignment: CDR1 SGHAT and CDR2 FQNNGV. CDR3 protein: CASSSPETQYF. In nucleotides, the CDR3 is TGTGCCAGCAGCTCCCCTGAGACCCAGTACTTC.

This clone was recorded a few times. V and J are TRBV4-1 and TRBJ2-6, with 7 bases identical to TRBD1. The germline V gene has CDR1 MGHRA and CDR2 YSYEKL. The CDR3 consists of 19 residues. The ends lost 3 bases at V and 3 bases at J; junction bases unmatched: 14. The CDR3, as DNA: TGCGCCAGCAGCCAGATCTTACAACAGGGGCCTGGTGGGGCCAACGTCCTGACTTTC. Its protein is CASSQILQQGPGGANVLTF.

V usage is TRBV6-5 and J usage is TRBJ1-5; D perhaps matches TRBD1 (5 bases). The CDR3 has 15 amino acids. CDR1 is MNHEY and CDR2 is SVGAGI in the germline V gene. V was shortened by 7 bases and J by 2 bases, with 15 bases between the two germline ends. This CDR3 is CASTPRRGGNQPQHF. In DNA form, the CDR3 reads TGTGCCAGCACCCCTCGGAGGGGAGGCAATCAGCCCCAGCATTTT.

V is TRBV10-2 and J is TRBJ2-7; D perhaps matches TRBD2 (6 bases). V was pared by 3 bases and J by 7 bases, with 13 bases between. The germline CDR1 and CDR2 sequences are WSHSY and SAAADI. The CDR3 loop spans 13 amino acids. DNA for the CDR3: TGCGCCAGCAGTGAAACGGGAGTCGGGGAGCAGTACTTC. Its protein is CASSETGVGEQYF.

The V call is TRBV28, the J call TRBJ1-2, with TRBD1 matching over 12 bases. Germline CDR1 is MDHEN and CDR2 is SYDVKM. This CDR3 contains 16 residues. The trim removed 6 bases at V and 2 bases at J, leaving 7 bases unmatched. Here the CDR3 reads CASSWDRGRLNYGYTF. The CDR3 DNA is TGTGCCAGCAGCTGGGACAGGGGGCGACTCAACTATGGCTACACCTTC.

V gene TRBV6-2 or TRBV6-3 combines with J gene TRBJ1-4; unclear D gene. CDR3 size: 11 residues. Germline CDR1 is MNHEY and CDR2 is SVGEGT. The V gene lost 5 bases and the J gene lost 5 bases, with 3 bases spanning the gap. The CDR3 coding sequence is TGTGCCAGCAGTCTCAATGAAAAACTGTTTTTT. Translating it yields CASSLNEKLFF.

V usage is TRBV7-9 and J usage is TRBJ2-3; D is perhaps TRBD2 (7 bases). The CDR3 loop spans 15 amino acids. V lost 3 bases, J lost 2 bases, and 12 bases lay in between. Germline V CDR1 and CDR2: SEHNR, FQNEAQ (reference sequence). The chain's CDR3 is CASSFGGDNTDTQYF. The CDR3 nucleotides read TGTGCCAGCAGCTTTGGGGGGGACAACACAGATACGCAGTATTTT.

This CDR3 is CAWTLTPLAGVYEQYF. The CDR3 bases are TGTGCCTGGACCCTCACCCCTCTAGCGGGAGTATACGAGCAGTACTTC. This chain joins TRBV30 and TRBJ2-7; 10 positions match TRBD2. Germline lookup yields CDR1 GTSNPN and CDR2 SVGIG (reference sequence). Trimming removed 4 bases from V and 4 bases from J; junction bases left unmatched: 13. The CDR3 loop spans 16 amino acids.

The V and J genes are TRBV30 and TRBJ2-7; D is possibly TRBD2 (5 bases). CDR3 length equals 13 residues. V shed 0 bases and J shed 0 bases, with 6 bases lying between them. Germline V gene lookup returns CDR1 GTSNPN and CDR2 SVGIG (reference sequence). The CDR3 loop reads CAWSVTSSYEQYF. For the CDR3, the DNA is TGTGCCTGGAGTGTAACTAGCTCCTACGAGCAGTACTTC.

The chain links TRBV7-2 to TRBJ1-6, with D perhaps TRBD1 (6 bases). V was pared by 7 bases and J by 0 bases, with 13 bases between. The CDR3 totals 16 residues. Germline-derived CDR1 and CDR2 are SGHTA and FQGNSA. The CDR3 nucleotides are TGTGCCAGCACCCGGACAGAAAACTCCTATAATTCACCCCTCCACTTT. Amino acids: CASTRTENSYNSPLHF.

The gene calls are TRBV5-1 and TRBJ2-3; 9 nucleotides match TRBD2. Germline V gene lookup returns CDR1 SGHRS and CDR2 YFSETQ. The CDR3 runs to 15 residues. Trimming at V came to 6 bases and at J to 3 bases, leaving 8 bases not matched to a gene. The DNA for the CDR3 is TGCGCCAGCACGATGGTAGCGGGAGAAACAGATACGCAGTATTTT. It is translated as CASTMVAGETDTQYF.

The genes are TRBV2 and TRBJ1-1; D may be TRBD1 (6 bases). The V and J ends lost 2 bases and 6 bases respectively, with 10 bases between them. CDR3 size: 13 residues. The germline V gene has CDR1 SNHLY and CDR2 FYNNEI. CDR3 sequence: CASSENREPEAFF. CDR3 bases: TGTGCCAGCAGTGAAAACAGGGAACCTGAAGCTTTCTTT.

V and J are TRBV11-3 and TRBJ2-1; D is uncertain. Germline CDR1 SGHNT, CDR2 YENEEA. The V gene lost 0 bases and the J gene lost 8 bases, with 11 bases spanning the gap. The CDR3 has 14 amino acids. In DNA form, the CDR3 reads TGTGCCAGCAGCTTAGATCCGTCGGTCTATGAGCAGTTCTTC. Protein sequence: CASSLDPSVYEQFF.

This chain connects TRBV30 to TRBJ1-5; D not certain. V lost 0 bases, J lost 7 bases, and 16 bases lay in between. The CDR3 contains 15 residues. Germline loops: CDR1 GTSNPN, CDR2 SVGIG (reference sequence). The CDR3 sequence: CAWSVSLPGLQPQHF. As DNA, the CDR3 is TGTGCCTGGAGTGTATCTCTTCCGGGTCTCCAGCCCCAGCATTTT.

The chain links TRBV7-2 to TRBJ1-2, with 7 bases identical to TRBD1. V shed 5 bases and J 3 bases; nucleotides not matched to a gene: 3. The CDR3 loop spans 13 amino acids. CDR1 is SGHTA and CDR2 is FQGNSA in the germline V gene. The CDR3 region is CASSRTGDYGYTF. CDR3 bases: TGTGCCAGCAGCCGAACAGGGGACTATGGCTACACCTTC.

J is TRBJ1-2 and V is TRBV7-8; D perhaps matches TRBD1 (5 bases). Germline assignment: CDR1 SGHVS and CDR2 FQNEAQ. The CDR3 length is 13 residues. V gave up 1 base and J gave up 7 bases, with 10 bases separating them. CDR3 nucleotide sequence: TGTGCCAGCAGCTTAGACAGGAATGTTGGCTACACCTTC. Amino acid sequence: CASSLDRNVGYTF.

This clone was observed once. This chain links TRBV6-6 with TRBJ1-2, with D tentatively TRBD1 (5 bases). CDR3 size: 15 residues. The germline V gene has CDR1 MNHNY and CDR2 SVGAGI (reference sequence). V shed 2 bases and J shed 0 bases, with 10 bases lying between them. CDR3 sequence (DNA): TGTGCCAGCAGTTACCGCGGGGACGCTAACTATGGCTACACCTTC. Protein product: CASSYRGDANYGYTF.

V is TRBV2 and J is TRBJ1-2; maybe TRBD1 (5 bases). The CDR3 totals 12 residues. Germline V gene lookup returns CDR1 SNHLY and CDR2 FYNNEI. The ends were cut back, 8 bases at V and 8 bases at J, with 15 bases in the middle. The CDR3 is CASREGGGGYTF. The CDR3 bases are TGTGCCAGCCGCGAGGGCGGGGGGGGCTACACCTTC.